These 20 T cell receptor beta chains share one sample of origin, sequenced in a study of blood T cell repertoires in COVID-19. Clones were read by immunoSEQ multiplex PCR, and TCRdb kept only the in-frame ones, dropping some. The data contain 470,000 or so clones, roughly 91% of them singletons. The sequencing input was peripheral blood. The receptor source for this set is a woman aged 30 to 39 with acute or convalescent COVID-19.

The V call is TRBV29-1, the J call TRBJ2-7; 12 bases align to TRBD2. The V gene's germline CDR1 is SQVTM and CDR2 ANQGSEA. The CDR3 runs to 13 residues. The V segment lost 7 bases and the J segment 6 bases; nucleotides outside the gene matches: 7. The DNA for the CDR3 is TGCAGCGCCGGTGGACTAGCGGGGAGCGAGCAGTACTTC. Encoded protein: CSAGGLAGSEQYF.

The J gene is TRBJ2-7, the V gene TRBV10-1, with TRBD1 as a possible D gene (5 bases). Germline CDR1 is WNHNN and CDR2 is SYGVQD (reference sequence). With 2 bases removed from V and 4 bases from J, the gap between germline ends came to 6 bases. This CDR3 is built from 12 residues. The CDR3 DNA reads TGCGCCAGCAGTGAGAAGGGGTACGAGCAGTACTTC. Translating it yields CASSEKGYEQYF.

The V gene is TRBV2, the J gene TRBJ2-3; 9 nucleotides line up with TRBD1. Per germline, CDR1 SNHLY and CDR2 FYNNEI. The CDR3 runs to 18 residues. Trimming at V came to 7 bases and at J to 4 bases, leaving 18 bases not matched to a gene. In DNA, the CDR3 is TGTGCCAGCAACTACAACAGGGCGGGACAGGGTGGCTCAGATACGCAGTATTTT. It encodes CASNYNRAGQGGSDTQYF.

The chain joins TRBV6-4 to TRBJ2-7, with 16 nucleotides matching TRBD2. The CDR3 covers 19 residues. Germline V gene data show CDR1 as MRHNA and CDR2 as SNTAGT. The V gene end was trimmed by 3 bases and the J gene end by 6 bases; junction bases not matched to a gene: 14. CDR3 bases: TGTGCCAGCAGTGAATCAGCCCCTCAGGGACTAGCGGGGGGGCTCGAGCAGTACTTC. Its protein is CASSESAPQGLAGGLEQYF.

V usage is TRBV7-9 and J usage is TRBJ2-5, with D tentatively TRBD2 (6 bases). V was trimmed by 5 bases and J by 2 bases, leaving 12 bases between them. The CDR3 has 14 residues. CDR1 and CDR2 (germline): SEHNR, FQNEAQ (reference sequence). This chain's CDR3 is CASSPIGGQETQYF. The CDR3 DNA reads TGTGCCAGCAGCCCCATCGGAGGGCAAGAGACCCAGTACTTC.

The chain uses TRBV24-1 and TRBJ2-3; 10 bases line up with TRBD1. From germline, CDR1 is KGHDR and CDR2 SFDVKD. This CDR3 spans 16 amino acids. The junction had 6 bases not matched to a gene; V was cut back by 3 bases and J by 4 bases. CDR3 sequence: CATSDIGQGGADTQYF. CDR3 coding DNA: TGTGCCACCAGTGATATCGGACAGGGGGGAGCAGATACGCAGTATTTT.

The chain employs TRBV6-5 and TRBJ1-1; weak D call: TRBD1 (6 bases). Germline V CDR1 and CDR2: MNHEY, SVGAGI. The V and J ends lost 6 bases and 6 bases respectively, with 14 bases between them. The CDR3 loop spans 13 amino acids. The CDR3 reads CASSSPGGPEAFF. The DNA for the CDR3 is TGTGCCAGCAGCTCTCCGGGGGGGCCTGAAGCTTTCTTT.

V is TRBV2 and J is TRBJ1-6; D gene ambiguous. The CDR3 is 16 amino acids. Germline V gene sequence: CDR1 SNHLY, CDR2 FYNNEI. Trimming pared 1 base from V and 0 bases from J, leaving 7 bases between. In DNA form, the CDR3 reads TGTGCCAGCAGTGAAGATTCGAGCTCCTATAATTCACCCCTCCACTTT. It specifies CASSEDSSSYNSPLHF.

The chain joins TRBV28 to TRBJ1-5; 10 nucleotides align to TRBD1. The germline CDR1 and CDR2 sequences are MDHEN and SYDVKM. The CDR3 is 15 residues long. The J segment lost 8 bases and the V segment lost 6 bases, leaving 10 bases of the junction unmatched. CDR3 DNA: TGTGCCAGCAGGGTATGGGACAGGGGAATCGAGCCCCAGCATTTT. Translating it yields CASRVWDRGIEPQHF.

Turning to this clone: An end of the junction does not agree with germline; a read error may underlie this. The J gene is TRBJ1-5, the V gene TRBV6-1; D remains unclear. The V gene's germline CDR1 is MNHNS and CDR2 SASEGT. The CDR3 sequence is 16 residues long. The CDR3 loop reads CASSEKKTEGIQAQHF. The CDR3 DNA sequence: TGTGCCAGCAGTGAAAAAAAAACGGAGGGAATTCAGGCCCAGCATTTT.

This clone was seen a few times. CDR3: CASSSGQGVNQPQHF. The DNA for the CDR3 is TGTGCCAGCAGTTCGGGACAGGGGGTCAATCAGCCCCAGCATTTT. This chain joins TRBV27 and TRBJ1-5; TRBD1 aligns across 11 bases. V shed 4 bases, J shed 3 bases, and the junction held 2 bases outside the gene matches. There are 15 residues in the CDR3. Germline values: CDR1 MNHEY, CDR2 SMNVEV (reference sequence).

This chain connects TRBV12-5 to TRBJ1-5; D call uncertain. CDR1 is LGHNT and CDR2 is FRNRAP in the germline V gene. This CDR3 has 17 residues. V gave up 0 bases and J gave up 1 base, with 13 bases separating them. Here the CDR3 DNA reads TGTGCTAGTGGTTTGGTAGTCCTCGGGGTCAGCAATCAGCCCCAGCATTTT. Translating gives CASGLVVLGVSNQPQHF.

The chain employs TRBV7-2 and TRBJ2-2, with no clear D. V was clipped by 1 base and J by 4 bases, with 7 bases between them. Germline lookup yields CDR1 SGHTA and CDR2 FQGNSA. The CDR3 has 14 amino acids. CDR3 DNA sequence: TGTGCCAGCAGCTTAGAACTGATCACCGGGGAGCTGTTTTTT. This codes for CASSLELITGELFF. Based on the CDR3 plus reference TRBV7-2 and TRBJ2-2, the full variable domain is GAGVSQSPSNKVTEKGKDVELRCDPISGHTALYWYRQSLGQGLEFLIYFQGNSAPDKSGLPSDRFSAERTGGSVSTLTIQRTQQEDSAVYLCASSLELITGELFFGEGSRLTVL.

Turning to this clone: This CDR3 is also generated by other DNA sequences in the sample. The chain uses TRBV27 and TRBJ2-7; 8 bases map to TRBD2. The germline V gene has CDR1 MNHEY and CDR2 SMNVEV (reference sequence). The CDR3 extends over 13 amino acids. The J segment lost 4 bases and the V segment lost 4 bases, leaving 3 bases of the junction unmatched. CDR3 nucleotide sequence: TGTGCCAGCAGTTCGGGGGGGTCTTACGAGCAGTACTTC. It encodes CASSSGGSYEQYF.

V usage is TRBV21-1 and J usage is TRBJ2-7; the table's D gene call, TRBD2, was not cross checked with the DNA. TRBV21-1 is a listed pseudogene. This CDR3 is 18 amino acids long. CDR3 bases: TGTGCCAGCAGCGCGGGGTCCCGGGAGGAGTACCTATCCTACGAGCAGTACTTC. Translation gives CASSAGSREEYLSYEQYF.

The V and J genes are TRBV19 and TRBJ1-4; 9 bases map to TRBD1. The CDR3 consists of 15 residues. Trimming took 5 bases from V and 8 from J; bases not matched to a gene: 9. Germline CDR1 reads LNHDA; CDR2 reads SQIVND (reference sequence). The CDR3 reads CASSRIQGAREKLFF. Written as DNA, the CDR3 is TGTGCCAGTAGTCGAATACAGGGGGCAAGGGAAAAACTGTTTTTT.

The gene calls are TRBV12-1 and TRBJ2-7; whether TRBD2, the table's D call, matches the DNA was not checked. TRBV12-1 is a pseudogene. The CDR3 has 15 residues. The CDR3 DNA reads as TGTGCCAGCAGCTTTCTCCAGACTAGTCGCTACGAGCAGTACTTC. Translating gives CASSFLQTSRYEQYF.

This chain connects TRBV28 to TRBJ2-3, with TRBD2 matching 8 bases. Trimming took 4 bases from V and 8 from J; bases not matched to a gene: 14. CDR3 length: 16 residues. Germline V gives CDR1 MDHEN, CDR2 SYDVKM. DNA for the CDR3: TGTGCCAGCAGTTCCACGGGGGGGGTGGGCGTTGGTACGCAGTATTTT. This sequence encodes CASSSTGGVGVGTQYF.

V usage is TRBV28 and J usage is TRBJ2-7; D gene uncertain. Germline V lookup: CDR1 MDHEN, CDR2 SYDVKM. CDR3 length: 11 residues. V was cut by 8 bases and J by 4 bases, with 9 bases left in between. CDR3 sequence: CASGSSYEQYF. The CDR3 nucleotides are TGTGCCAGCGGCAGTTCATACGAGCAGTACTTC.

The V gene is TRBV30, the J gene TRBJ2-7; 9 nucleotides line up with TRBD1. After removal of 2 bases from V and 3 bases from J, the junction contained 8 bases not matched to a gene. The length of the CDR3 is 15 residues. Germline V gene data show CDR1 as GTSNPN and CDR2 as SVGIG (reference sequence). CDR3: CAWSPRTGDFYEQYF. The CDR3, as DNA: TGTGCCTGGAGTCCTAGGACAGGGGACTTCTACGAGCAGTACTTC. Drawing the rest from reference TRBV30 and TRBJ2-7, the complete variable domain is SQTIHQWPATLVQPVGSPLSLECTVEGTSNPNLYWYRQAAGRGLQLLFYSVGIGQISSEVPQNLSASRPQDRQFILSSKKLLLSDSGFYLCAWSPRTGDFYEQYFGPGTRLTVT.